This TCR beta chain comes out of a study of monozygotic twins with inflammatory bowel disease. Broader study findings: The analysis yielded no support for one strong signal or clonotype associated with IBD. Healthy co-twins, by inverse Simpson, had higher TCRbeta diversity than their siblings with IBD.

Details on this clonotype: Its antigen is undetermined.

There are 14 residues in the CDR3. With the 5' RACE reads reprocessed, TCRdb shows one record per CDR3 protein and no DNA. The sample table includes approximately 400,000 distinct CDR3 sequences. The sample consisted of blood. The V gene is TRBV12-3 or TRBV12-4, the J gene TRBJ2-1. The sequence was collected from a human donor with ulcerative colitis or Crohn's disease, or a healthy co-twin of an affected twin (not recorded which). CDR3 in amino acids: CASSLAFPSNEQFF.